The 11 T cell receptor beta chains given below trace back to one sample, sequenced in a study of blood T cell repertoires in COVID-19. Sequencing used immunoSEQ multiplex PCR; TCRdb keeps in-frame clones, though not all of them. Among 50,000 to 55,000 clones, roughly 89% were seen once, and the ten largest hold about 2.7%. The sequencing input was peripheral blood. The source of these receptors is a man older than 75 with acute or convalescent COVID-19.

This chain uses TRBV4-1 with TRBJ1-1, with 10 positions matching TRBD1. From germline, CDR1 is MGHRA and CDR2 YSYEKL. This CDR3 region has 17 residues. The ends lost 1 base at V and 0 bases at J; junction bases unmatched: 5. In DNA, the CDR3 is TGCGCCAGCAGCCAAGCGGGGACAGGGGCATTGAACACTGAAGCTTTCTTT. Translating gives CASSQAGTGALNTEAFF.

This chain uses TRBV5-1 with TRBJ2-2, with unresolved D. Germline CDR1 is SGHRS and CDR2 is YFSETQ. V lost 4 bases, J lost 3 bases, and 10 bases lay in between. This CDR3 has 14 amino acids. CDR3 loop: CASSIIRDTGELFF. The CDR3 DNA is TGCGCCAGCAGCATTATTCGGGACACCGGGGAGCTGTTTTTT.

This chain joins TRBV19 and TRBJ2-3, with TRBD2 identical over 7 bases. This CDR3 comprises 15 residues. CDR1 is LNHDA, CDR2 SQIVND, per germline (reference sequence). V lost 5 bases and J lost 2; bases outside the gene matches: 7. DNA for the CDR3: TGTGCCAGTAGTCAGCGGGGCGCCTACACAGATACGCAGTATTTT. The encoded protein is CASSQRGAYTDTQYF.

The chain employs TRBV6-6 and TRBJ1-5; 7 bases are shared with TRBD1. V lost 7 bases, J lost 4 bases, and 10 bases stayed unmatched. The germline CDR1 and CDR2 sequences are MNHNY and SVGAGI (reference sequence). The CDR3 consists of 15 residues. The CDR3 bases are TGTGCCAGCAACCCGACAGGGCCGGTAAATCAGCCCCAGCATTTT. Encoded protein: CASNPTGPVNQPQHF.

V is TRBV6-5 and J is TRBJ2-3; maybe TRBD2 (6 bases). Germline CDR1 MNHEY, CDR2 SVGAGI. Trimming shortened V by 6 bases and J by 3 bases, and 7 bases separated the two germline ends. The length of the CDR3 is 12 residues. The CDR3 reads CASRAGTDTQYF. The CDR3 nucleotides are TGTGCCAGCAGGGCGGGGACAGATACGCAGTATTTT.

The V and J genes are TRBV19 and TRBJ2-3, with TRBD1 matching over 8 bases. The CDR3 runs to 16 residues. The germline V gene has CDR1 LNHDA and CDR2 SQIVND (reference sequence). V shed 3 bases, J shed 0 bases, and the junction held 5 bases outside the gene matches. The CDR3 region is CASSMGTGVSTDTQYF. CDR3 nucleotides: TGTGCCAGTAGTATGGGGACAGGTGTTAGCACAGATACGCAGTATTTT.

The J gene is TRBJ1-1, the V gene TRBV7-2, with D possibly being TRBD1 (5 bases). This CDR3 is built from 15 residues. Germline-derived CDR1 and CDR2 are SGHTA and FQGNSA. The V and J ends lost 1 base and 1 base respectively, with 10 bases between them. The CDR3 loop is CASSLVQGGNTEAFF. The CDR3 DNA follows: TGTGCCAGCAGCTTAGTCCAGGGTGGGAACACTGAAGCTTTCTTT.

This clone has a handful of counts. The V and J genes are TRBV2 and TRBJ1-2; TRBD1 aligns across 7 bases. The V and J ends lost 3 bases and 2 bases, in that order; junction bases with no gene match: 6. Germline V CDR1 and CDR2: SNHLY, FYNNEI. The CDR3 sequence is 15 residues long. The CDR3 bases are TGTGCCAGCAGTGATATACAGGGGAGGAACTATGGCTACACCTTC. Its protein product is CASSDIQGRNYGYTF.

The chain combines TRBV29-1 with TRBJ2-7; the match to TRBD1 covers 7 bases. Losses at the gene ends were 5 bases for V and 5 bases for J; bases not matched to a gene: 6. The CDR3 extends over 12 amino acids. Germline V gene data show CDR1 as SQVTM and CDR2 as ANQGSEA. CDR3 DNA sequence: TGCAGCGTTCACCGGGACAGACACGAGCAGTACTTC. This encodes CSVHRDRHEQYF.

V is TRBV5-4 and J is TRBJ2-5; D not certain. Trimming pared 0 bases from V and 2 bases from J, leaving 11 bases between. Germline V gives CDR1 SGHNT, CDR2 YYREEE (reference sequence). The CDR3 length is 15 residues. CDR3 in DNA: TGTGCCAGCAGCTTGGGAGCCCGAACGCAAGAGACCCAGTACTTC. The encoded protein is CASSLGARTQETQYF.

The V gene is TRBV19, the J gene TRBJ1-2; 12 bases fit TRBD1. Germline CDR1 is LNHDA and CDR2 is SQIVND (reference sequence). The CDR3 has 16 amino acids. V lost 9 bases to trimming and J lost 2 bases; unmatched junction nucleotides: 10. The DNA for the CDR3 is TGTGCCAGCGATACCGGGACAGGGGGCTCGAACTATGGCTACACCTTC. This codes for CASDTGTGGSNYGYTF.